These 15 T cell receptor beta chains were sequenced from one sample in a study of T-cell reconstitution after alpha-beta-depleted transplantation in children. Preparing the TCRbeta library involved the use of unique molecular identifiers. MiXCR was run by TCRdb on the PCR reads, yielding one entry per CDR3 protein. The sample holds 600,000 or so distinct CDR3 sequences, around 23% seen once. The sequencing here drew on PBMCs, mostly from graft donor cells, taken 360 days after TCRalphabeta/CD19-depleted stem cell transplant. The receptors were gathered from a boy under three years old who had a stem cell transplant for acute myeloid leukemia, so the T cells may come from the graft donor.

The chain links TRBV24-1 to TRBJ2-3, with TRBD2 as a possible D gene (5 bases). The germline V and J ends were trimmed by 3 bases and 0 bases, with 18 bases remaining between them. The CDR3 is 18 residues long. Germline V CDR1 and CDR2: KGHDR, SFDVKD. The CDR3: CATSDTREQPLSTDTQYF. In nucleotides, the CDR3 is TGTGCCACCAGTGATACTCGGGAACAACCCCTCAGCACAGATACGCAGTATTTT.

This clonotype showed up many times. The genes are TRBV7-9 and TRBJ1-4; D unresolved. Trimming pared 1 base from V and 0 bases from J, leaving 6 bases between. The CDR3 has 15 amino acids. Germline assignment: CDR1 SEHNR and CDR2 FQNEAQ (reference sequence). Here the CDR3 DNA reads TGTGCCAGCAGCTTAGAAGGCTCAACTAATGAAAAACTGTTTTTT. Translating gives CASSLEGSTNEKLFF. The variable domain in full, with the rest retrieved from reference TRBV7-9 and TRBJ1-4, is DTGVSQNPRHKITKRGQNVTFRCDPISEHNRLYWYRQTLGQGPEFLTYFQNEAQLEKSRLLSDRFSAERPKGSFSTLEIQRTEQGDSAMYLCASSLEGSTNEKLFFGSGTQLSVL.

This clonotype was observed a few times. The chain uses TRBV20-1 and TRBJ2-1; D possibly corresponds to TRBD2 (5 bases). CDR3 length equals 14 residues. V was trimmed by 2 bases and J by 4 bases, leaving 12 bases between them. Germline values: CDR1 DFQATT, CDR2 SNEGSKA (reference sequence). Here the CDR3 reads CSARTELGYNEQFF. CDR3 DNA sequence: TGCAGTGCTAGAACTGAACTAGGATACAATGAGCAGTTCTTC.

This clonotype was detected ten times or more. The chain uses TRBV29-1 and TRBJ2-1; 7 nucleotides line up with TRBD2. This CDR3 region has 14 residues. V was clipped by 7 bases and J by 0 bases; unmatched bases: 6. The germline CDR1 and CDR2 sequences are SQVTM and ANQGSEA. CDR3 DNA sequence: TGCAGCGCCCCAAGGGAGGGCTCCTACAATGAGCAGTTCTTC. Its translation: CSAPREGSYNEQFF.

In this sample, this clonotype turned up a few times. The chain has TRBV20-1 and TRBJ2-4; 9 bases line up with TRBD1. V shed 1 base, J shed 5 bases, and the junction held 0 bases outside the gene matches. Germline CDR1 DFQATT, CDR2 SNEGSKA (reference sequence). The length of the CDR3 is 13 residues. CDR3 bases: TGCAGTGCTAGAGGGACAGGGGAAAACATTCAGTACTTC. Its protein is CSARGTGENIQYF.

This clonotype was found a few times. V usage is TRBV20-1 and J usage is TRBJ1-2; D is perhaps TRBD1 (5 bases). With 0 bases removed from V and 2 bases from J, the gap between germline ends came to 34 bases. This CDR3 has 22 residues. In germline, CDR1 is DFQATT, CDR2 SNEGSKA (reference sequence). The DNA of the CDR3 is TGCAGTGCTAGAGATAATTTATGGGTCCTACAGGAAACTCGGGCGTTGAACTATGGCTACACCTTC. Translating it yields CSARDNLWVLQETRALNYGYTF.

This clonotype has only a few counts. The rearrangement joins TRBV19 to TRBJ2-1, with D tentatively TRBD1 (6 bases). The CDR3 contains 15 residues. The germline V gene has CDR1 LNHDA and CDR2 SQIVND (reference sequence). V lost 0 bases to trimming and J lost 4 bases, with 10 bases between them. CDR3 in amino acids: CASSIEDQGYNEQFF. In nucleotides, the CDR3 is TGTGCCAGTAGTATAGAGGACCAGGGGTACAATGAGCAGTTCTTC.

The sample holds many counts of this clonotype. The V call is TRBV25-1, the J call TRBJ2-7; D is possibly TRBD1 or TRBD2 (5 bases each). CDR3 size: 15 residues. From germline, CDR1 is MGHDK and CDR2 SYGVNS. Trimming took off 2 bases at V and 3 bases at J, with 14 bases between the two ends. This CDR3 reads CASSEIGAWGYEQYF. As DNA, the CDR3 is TGTGCCAGCAGTGAAATCGGGGCCTGGGGCTACGAGCAGTACTTC.

This clonotype occurred many times. The rearrangement joins TRBV20-1 to TRBJ2-1, with a weak D call TRBD2 (6 bases). Trimming removed 5 bases at V and 10 bases at J, with 9 bases between. CDR3 length equals 10 residues. Germline V gives CDR1 DFQATT, CDR2 SNEGSKA (reference sequence). CDR3 sequence reads: CSAALAEQFF. The CDR3 nucleotides read TGCAGTGCTGCACTAGCCGAGCAGTTCTTC.

This clonotype turned up a few times. This chain uses TRBV29-1 with TRBJ1-1, with D unresolved. Germline CDR1 and CDR2: SQVTM and ANQGSEA. The length of the CDR3 is 13 residues. V shed 8 bases and J shed 0 bases, with 13 bases lying between them. CDR3 in amino acids: CSSGEQLNTEAFF. CDR3 DNA: TGCAGCTCTGGGGAACAGCTGAACACTGAAGCTTTCTTT.

The chain carries TRBV20-1 and TRBJ1-4; D call uncertain. In germline, CDR1 is DFQATT, CDR2 SNEGSKA (reference sequence). With 5 bases removed from V and 4 bases from J, the gap between germline ends came to 8 bases. This CDR3 contains 12 residues. The CDR3 DNA reads as TGCAGTGCTCATGGGGTTAATGAAAAACTGTTTTTT. As protein: CSAHGVNEKLFF.

This clonotype was seen a few times. The rearrangement joins TRBV5-1 to TRBJ2-4; 7 bases align to TRBD2. This CDR3 has 15 residues. The V gene end was trimmed by 0 bases and the J gene end by 7 bases; junction bases not matched to a gene: 7. Germline CDR1 and CDR2: SGHRS and YFSETQ. The CDR3 nucleotides read TGCGCCAGCAGCTTGGCCGGTCGGGGAGGGAACATTCAGTACTTC. This translates into CASSLAGRGGNIQYF. Looking up the rest from reference TRBV5-1 and TRBJ2-4 gives the full variable domain: KAGVTQTPRYLIKTRGQQVTLSCSPISGHRSVSWYQQTPGQGLQFLFEYFSETQRNKGNFPGRFSGRQFSNSRSEMNVSTLELGDSALYLCASSLAGRGGNIQYFGAGTRLSVL.

V and J are TRBV12-3 or TRBV12-4 and TRBJ2-1; 13 bases line up with TRBD2. The length of the CDR3 is 15 residues. With 6 bases clipped from V and 13 bases from J, the junction kept 12 bases outside the gene matches. CDR3 residues: CASSRTSGGQGRQFF. The CDR3 DNA follows: TGTGCCAGCAGCCGGACTAGCGGGGGTCAAGGACGACAGTTCTTC.

The rearrangement links TRBV7-6 to TRBJ2-1, with 8 bases lining up with TRBD1. With 4 bases clipped from V and 4 bases from J, the junction kept 9 bases outside the gene matches. The CDR3 totals 16 residues. Germline V gives CDR1 SGHVS, CDR2 FNYEAQ. This chain's CDR3 is CASSSPRGLSYNEQFF. In DNA, the CDR3 is TGTGCCAGCAGCTCTCCCAGGGGGCTGAGTTACAATGAGCAGTTCTTC.

This clonotype was picked up a small number of times. The chain couples TRBV15 to TRBJ1-3; TRBD1 might be the D (5 bases). Germline V lookup: CDR1 LNHNV, CDR2 YYDKDF (reference sequence). The CDR3 covers 15 residues. Between the trimmed V and J ends, which lost 1 base and 2 bases, there was a span of 9 bases. The CDR3 bases are TGTGCCACCAGCAGAGCCGGGGCTCCTGGAAACACCATATATTTT. This encodes CATSRAGAPGNTIYF.